This TCR beta chain comes out of a study of blood T cells in healthy people across ages. Study conclusions and caveats: PBMC samples, being unsorted, prevented any conclusive comparison of naive and antigen-experienced cells. Researchers judged that diversity estimates from one million T cells fell short of true values.

Through a sample-barcoded 5' primer and a J-beta primer mix, a second PCR was run for roughly 7 to 11 cycles. A template-switch adaptor containing 12 random nucleotides labeled each cDNA molecule. TCRdb re-derived calls from the 5' RACE reads in MiXCR, one entry per CDR3 protein. Of roughly 830,000 distinct CDR3 sequences listed, roughly 60% were seen once; the top ten hold 28%. Investigators took 9.5 to 10 milliliters of peripheral blood from every donor. V was pared by 6 bases and J by 2 bases, with 5 bases of the junction left unmatched. The CDR3 sequence is 14 residues long. Per germline, CDR1 WNHNN and CDR2 SYGVQD (reference sequence). As regards this clonotype: Its target is not known.

The source is a man younger than 40 in good health. V is TRBV10-1 and J is TRBJ2-3, with TRBD2 identical over 7 bases. Material for sequencing was blood. CDR3: CASSAGTNTDTQYF. In DNA, the CDR3 is TGCGCCAGCAGCGCCGGGACTAACACAGATACGCAGTATTTT.